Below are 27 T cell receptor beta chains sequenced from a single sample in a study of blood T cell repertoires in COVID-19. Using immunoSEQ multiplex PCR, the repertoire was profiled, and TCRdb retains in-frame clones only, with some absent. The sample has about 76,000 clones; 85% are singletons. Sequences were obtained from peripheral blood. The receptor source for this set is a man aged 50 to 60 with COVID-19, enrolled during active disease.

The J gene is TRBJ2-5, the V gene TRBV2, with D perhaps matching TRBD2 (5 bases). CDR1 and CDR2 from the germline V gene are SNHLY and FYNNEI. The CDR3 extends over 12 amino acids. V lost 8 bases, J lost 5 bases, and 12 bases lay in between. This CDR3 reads CASSDLGETQYF. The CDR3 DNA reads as TGTGCCAGCTCGGACTTAGGGGAGACCCAGTACTTC.

Here the CDR3 DNA reads TGTGCCTGGAGCATCGTACGGCTTTTTGCTTCGGGAGATAGCGGGGGAAATGAGCAGTTCTTC. It encodes CAWSIVRLFASGDSGGNEQFF. The chain carries TRBV30 and TRBJ2-1; 9 bases are a match to TRBD2. The V gene end was trimmed by 3 bases and the J gene end by 7 bases; junction bases not matched to a gene: 28. Germline lookup yields CDR1 GTSNPN and CDR2 SVGIG (reference sequence). This CDR3 region has 21 residues.

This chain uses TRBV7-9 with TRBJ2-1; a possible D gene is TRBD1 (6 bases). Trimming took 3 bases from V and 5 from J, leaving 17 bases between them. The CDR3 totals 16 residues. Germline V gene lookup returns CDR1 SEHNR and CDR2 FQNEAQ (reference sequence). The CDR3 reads CASSFDVRGVHNEQFF. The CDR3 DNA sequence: TGTGCCAGCAGCTTTGATGTCAGGGGTGTACACAATGAGCAGTTCTTC.

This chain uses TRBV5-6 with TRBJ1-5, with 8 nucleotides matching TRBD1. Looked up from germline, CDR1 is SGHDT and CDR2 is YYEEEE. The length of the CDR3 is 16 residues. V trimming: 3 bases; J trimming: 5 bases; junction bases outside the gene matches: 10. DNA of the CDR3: TGTGCCAGCAGCTCCAGACAGGGGAGAACTTATCAGCCCCAGCATTTT. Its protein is CASSSRQGRTYQPQHF.

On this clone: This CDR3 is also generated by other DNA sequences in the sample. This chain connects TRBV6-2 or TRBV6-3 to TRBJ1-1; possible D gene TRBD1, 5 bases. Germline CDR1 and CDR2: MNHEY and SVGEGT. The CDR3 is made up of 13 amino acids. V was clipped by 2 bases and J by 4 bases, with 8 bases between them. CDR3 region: CASSYRGGTEAFF. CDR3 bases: TGTGCCAGCAGTTACAGGGGTGGCACTGAAGCTTTCTTT.

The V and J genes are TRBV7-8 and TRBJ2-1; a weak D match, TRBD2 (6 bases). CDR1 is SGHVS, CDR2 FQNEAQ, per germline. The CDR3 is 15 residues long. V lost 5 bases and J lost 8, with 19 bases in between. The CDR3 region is CASSQSGSRWDEQFF. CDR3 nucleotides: TGTGCCAGCAGCCAAAGCGGGTCGCGGTGGGATGAGCAGTTCTTC.

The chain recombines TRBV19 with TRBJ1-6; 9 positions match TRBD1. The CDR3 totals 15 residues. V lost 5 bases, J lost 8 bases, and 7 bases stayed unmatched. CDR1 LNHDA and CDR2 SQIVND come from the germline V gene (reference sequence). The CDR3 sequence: CASSPWDRVDSPLHF. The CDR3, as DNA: TGTGCCAGTAGTCCTTGGGACAGGGTCGATTCACCCCTCCACTTT.

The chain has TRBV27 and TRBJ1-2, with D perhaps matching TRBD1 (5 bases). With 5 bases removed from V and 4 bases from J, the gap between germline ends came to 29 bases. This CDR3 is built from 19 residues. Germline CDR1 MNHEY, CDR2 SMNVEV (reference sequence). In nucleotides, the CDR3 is TGTGCCAGCAGTCGCCTTGGGGGAGGGGCCCAAACCGGCGGCTATGGCTACACCTTC. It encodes CASSRLGGGAQTGGYGYTF.

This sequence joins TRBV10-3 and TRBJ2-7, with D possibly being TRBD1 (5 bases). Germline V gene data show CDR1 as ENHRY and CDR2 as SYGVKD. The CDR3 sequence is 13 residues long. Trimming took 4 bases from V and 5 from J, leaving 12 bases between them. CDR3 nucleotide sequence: TGTGCCATCAGTGGGGCAGGGTCTCACGAGCAGTACTTC. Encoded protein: CAISGAGSHEQYF.

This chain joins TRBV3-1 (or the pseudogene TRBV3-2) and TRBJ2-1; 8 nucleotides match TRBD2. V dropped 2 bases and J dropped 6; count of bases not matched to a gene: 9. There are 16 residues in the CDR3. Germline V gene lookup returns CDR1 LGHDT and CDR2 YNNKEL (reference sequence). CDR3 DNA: TGTGCCAGCAGCCAACAGGAAAGCGGGAGAGGCAATGAGCAGTTCTTC. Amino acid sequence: CASSQQESGRGNEQFF.

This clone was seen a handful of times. This CDR3 is CASSPESGISGYTF. CDR3 in DNA: TGTGCCAGCTCCCCCGAGTCAGGGATCTCTGGCTACACCTTC. The chain couples TRBV18 to TRBJ1-2, with D perhaps matching TRBD1 (5 bases). Germline CDR1 KGHSH, CDR2 LQKENI. The CDR3 extends over 14 amino acids. V was trimmed by 6 bases and J by 7 bases, leaving 18 bases between them.

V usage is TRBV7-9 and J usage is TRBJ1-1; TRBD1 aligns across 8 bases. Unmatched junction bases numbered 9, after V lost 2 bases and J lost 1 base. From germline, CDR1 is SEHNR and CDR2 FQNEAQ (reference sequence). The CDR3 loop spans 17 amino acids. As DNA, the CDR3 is TGTGCCAGCAGCTTATACGGACAGGGCCAAAGGAACACTGAAGCTTTCTTT. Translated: CASSLYGQGQRNTEAFF.

The DNA for the CDR3 is TGTGCCAGCAGTTACTCGCTAGGGGAGGCTGATACGCAGTATTTT. Translation gives CASSYSLGEADTQYF. The chain joins TRBV6-2 or TRBV6-3 to TRBJ2-3, with D maybe TRBD2 (6 bases). Between the trimmed V and J ends, which lost 0 bases and 6 bases, there was a span of 13 bases. CDR1 is MNHEY, CDR2 SVGEGT, per germline. The CDR3 runs 15 residues.

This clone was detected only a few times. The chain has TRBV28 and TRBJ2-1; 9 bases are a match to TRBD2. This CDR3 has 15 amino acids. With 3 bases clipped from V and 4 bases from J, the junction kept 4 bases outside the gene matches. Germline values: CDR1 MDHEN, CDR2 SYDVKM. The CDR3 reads CASSFGGRVYNEQFF. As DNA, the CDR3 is TGTGCCAGCAGTTTCGGCGGGAGGGTGTACAATGAGCAGTTCTTC.

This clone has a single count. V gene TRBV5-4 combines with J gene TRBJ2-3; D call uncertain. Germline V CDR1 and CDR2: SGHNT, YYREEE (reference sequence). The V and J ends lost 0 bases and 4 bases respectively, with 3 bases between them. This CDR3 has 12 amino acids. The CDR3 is CASSLAADTQYF. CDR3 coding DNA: TGTGCCAGCAGCTTGGCCGCAGATACGCAGTATTTT.

The CDR3 is CASSQRGRQFF. CDR3 bases: TGCGCCAGCAGCCAAAGGGGTCGGCAGTTCTTC. The chain carries TRBV4-1 and TRBJ2-1; D possibly corresponds to TRBD1 (5 bases). There are 11 residues in the CDR3. Trimming took off 2 bases at V and 12 bases at J, with 8 bases between the two ends. Germline loops: CDR1 MGHRA, CDR2 YSYEKL.

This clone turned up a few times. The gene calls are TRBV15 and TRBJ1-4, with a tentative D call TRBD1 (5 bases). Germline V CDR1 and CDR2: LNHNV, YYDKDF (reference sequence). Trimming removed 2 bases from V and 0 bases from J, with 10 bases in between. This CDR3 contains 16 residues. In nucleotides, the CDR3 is TGTGCCACCAGCAGAAGACAGTCGACAACTAATGAAAAACTGTTTTTT. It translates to CATSRRQSTTNEKLFF. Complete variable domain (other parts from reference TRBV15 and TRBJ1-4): DAMVIQNPRYQVTQFGKPVTLSCSQTLNHNVMYWYQQKSSQAPKLLFHYYDKDFNNEADTPDNFQSRRPNTSFCFLDIRSPGLGDTAMYLCATSRRQSTTNEKLFFGSGTQLSVL.

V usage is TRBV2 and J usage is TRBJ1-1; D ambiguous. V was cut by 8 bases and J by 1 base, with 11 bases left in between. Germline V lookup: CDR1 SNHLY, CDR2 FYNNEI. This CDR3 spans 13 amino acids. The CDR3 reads CASAVGRNTEAFF. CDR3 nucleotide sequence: TGTGCCAGCGCGGTAGGTCGGAACACTGAAGCTTTCTTT.

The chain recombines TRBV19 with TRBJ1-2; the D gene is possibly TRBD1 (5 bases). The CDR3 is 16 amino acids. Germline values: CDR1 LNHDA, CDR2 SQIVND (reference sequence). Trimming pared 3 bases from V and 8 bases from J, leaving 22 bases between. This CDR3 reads CASSIATAGGDDGYTF. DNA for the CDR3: TGTGCCAGTAGTATTGCGACGGCGGGGGGTGATGACGGCTACACCTTC.

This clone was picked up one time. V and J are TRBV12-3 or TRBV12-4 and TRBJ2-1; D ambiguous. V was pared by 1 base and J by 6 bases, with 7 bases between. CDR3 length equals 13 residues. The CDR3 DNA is TGTGCCAGCAGTTTAGGGCATCGCAATGAGCAGTTCTTC. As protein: CASSLGHRNEQFF.

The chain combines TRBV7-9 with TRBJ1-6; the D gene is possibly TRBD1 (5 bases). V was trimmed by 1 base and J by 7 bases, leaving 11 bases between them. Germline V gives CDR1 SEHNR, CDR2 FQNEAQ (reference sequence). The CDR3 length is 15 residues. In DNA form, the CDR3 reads TGTGCCAGCAGCTTAGAGGGGCAGGGAAATTCACCCCTCCACTTT. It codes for CASSLEGQGNSPLHF.

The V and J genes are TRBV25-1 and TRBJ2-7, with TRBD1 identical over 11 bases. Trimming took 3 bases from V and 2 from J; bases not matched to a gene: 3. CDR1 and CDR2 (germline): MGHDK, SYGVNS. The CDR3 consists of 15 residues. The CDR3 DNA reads TGTGCCAGCAGTGACCCGGGACAGGGGGCCTACGAGCAGTACTTC. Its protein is CASSDPGQGAYEQYF.

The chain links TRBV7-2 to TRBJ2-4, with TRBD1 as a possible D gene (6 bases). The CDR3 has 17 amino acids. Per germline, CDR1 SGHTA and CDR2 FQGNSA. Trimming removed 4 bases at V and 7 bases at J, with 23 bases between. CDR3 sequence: CASSSRPQGINGNIQYF. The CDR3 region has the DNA TGTGCCAGCAGCTCCAGACCCCAGGGGATTAACGGGAACATTCAGTACTTC.

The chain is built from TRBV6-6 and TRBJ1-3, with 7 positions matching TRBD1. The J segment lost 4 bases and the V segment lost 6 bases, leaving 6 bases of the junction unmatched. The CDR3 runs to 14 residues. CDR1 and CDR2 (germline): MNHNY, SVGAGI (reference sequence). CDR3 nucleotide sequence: TGTGCCAGCAGAAAGGGACAGCCGGGAAACACCATATATTTT. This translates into CASRKGQPGNTIYF.

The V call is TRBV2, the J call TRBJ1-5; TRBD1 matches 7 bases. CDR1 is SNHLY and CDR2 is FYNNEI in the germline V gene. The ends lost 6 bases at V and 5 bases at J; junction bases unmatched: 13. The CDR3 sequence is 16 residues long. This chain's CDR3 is CASSVSAKGADQPQHF. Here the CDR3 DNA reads TGTGCCAGCAGCGTAAGCGCGAAGGGGGCAGATCAGCCCCAGCATTTT.

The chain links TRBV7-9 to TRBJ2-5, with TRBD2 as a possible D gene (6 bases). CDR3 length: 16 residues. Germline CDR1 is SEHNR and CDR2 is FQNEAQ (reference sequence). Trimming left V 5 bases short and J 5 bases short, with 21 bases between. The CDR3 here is CASSRRRLAIGETQYF. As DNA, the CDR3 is TGTGCCAGCAGCAGGCGGAGGCTAGCGATAGGGGAGACCCAGTACTTC.

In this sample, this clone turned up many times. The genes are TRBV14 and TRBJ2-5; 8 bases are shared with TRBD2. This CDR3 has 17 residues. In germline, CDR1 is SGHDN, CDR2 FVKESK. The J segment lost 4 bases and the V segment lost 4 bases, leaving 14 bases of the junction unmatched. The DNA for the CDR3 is TGTGCCAGCAGCCGACTCCCCGGCAGCGGGAGAAGAGAGACCCAGTACTTC. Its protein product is CASSRLPGSGRRETQYF.